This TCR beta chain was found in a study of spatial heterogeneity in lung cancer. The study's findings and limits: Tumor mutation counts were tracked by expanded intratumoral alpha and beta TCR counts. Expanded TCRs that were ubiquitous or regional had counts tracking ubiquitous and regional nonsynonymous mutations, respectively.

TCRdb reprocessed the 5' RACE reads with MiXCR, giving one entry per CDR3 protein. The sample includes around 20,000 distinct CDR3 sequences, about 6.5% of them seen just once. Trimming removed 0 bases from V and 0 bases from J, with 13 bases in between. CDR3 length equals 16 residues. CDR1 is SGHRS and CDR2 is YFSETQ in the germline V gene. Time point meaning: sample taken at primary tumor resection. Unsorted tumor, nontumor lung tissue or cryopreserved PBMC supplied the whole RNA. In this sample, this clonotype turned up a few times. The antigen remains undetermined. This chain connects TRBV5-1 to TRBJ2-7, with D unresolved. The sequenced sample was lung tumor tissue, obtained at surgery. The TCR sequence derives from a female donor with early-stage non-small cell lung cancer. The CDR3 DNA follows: TGCGCCAGCAGCTTGGCGGTCCGGTCTTCCTCCTACGAGCAGTACTTC. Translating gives CASSLAVRSSSYEQYF.